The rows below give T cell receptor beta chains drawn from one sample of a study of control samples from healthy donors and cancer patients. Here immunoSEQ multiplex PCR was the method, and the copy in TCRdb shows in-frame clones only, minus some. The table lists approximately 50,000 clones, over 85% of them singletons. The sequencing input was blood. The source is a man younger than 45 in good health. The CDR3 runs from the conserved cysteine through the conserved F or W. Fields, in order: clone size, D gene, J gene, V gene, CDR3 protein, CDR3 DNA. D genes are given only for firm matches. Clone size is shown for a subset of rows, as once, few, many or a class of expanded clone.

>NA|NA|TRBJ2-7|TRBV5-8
CASSLRGEDEQYF
TGTGCCAGCAGCCTGAGGGGGGAAGACGAGCAGTACTTC
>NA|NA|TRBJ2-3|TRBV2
CASSEGKGGDTQYF
TGTGCCAGCAGTGAAGGAAAGGGGGGCGATACGCAGTATTTT
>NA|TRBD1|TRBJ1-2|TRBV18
CASSPAGQGNYGYTF
TGTGCCAGCTCACCCGCGGGACAGGGGAACTATGGCTACACCTTC
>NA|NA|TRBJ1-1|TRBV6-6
CASSLQAGRNTEAFF
TGTGCCAGCAGCCTACAGGCGGGGAGGAATACTGAAGCTTTCTTT
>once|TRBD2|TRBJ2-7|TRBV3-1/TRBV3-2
CASSQEPPTSGRSYEQYF
TGTGCCAGCAGCCAAGAGCCCCCGACTAGCGGGAGGTCCTACGAGCAGTACTTC
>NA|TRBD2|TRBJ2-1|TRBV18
CASLLAGGPQFF
TGTGCCAGCTTATTAGCGGGAGGGCCGCAATTCTTC
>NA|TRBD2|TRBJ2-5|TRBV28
CASSFSSGRASGLETQYF
TGTGCCAGCAGTTTCAGTAGCGGGAGGGCCTCGGGGTTGGAGACCCAGTACTTC
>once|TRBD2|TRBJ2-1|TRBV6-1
CASSEAASGRQFF
TGTGCCAGCAGTGAAGCGGCTAGCGGGAGGCAGTTCTTC
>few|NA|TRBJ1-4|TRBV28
CASKWGASNEKLFF
TGTGCCAGCAAATGGGGGGCCTCTAATGAAAAACTGTTTTTT
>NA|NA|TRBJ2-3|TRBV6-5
CASSPSEGGTQYF
TGTGCCAGCAGTCCCTCCGAGGGGGGTACGCAGTATTTT
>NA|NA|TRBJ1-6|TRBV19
CASSPVRTDRNSPLHF
TGTGCCAGTAGTCCGGTGAGGACAGATCGTAATTCACCCCTCCACTTT
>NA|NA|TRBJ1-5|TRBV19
CASSRQVNQPQHF
TGTGCCAGTAGTAGACAGGTCAATCAGCCCCAGCATTTT
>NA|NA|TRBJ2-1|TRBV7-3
CASSLTKDNEQFF
TGTGCCAGCAGCTTAACTAAGGACAATGAGCAGTTCTTC
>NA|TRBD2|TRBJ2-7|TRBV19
CASSGLAGYSYEQYF
TGTGCCAGTAGCGGACTAGCGGGATACTCCTACGAGCAGTACTTC
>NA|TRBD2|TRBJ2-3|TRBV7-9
CASSPYNLSTSGTDTQYF
TGTGCCAGCAGCCCATATAACCTCTCGACTAGCGGTACAGATACGCAGTATTTT
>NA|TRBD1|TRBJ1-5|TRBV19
CATRRGDDRGRPQHF
TGTGCCACCCGGAGGGGGGATGACAGGGGAAGGCCCCAGCATTTT
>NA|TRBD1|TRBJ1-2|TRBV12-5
CASGLITGGAWYGYTF
TGTGCTAGTGGTTTGATCACAGGGGGCGCTTGGTATGGCTACACCTTC
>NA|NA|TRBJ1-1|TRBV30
CAWSGLTEAFF
TGTGCCTGGAGTGGGTTAACTGAAGCTTTCTTT